The 22 T cell receptor beta chains below all came from one sample that was sequenced in a study of blood T cell repertoires in COVID-19. The protocol was immunoSEQ multiplex PCR, while the TCRdb copy is restricted to in-frame clones and leaves out a portion. In the table there are 130,000 to 150,000 clones, 84% of which are singletons. The specimen was peripheral blood. The receptors stem from a human donor in a cohort sampled during active COVID-19.

This chain links TRBV7-2 with TRBJ2-3; D perhaps matches TRBD2 (5 bases). V gave up 3 bases and J gave up 0 bases, with 10 bases separating them. Germline CDR1 is SGHTA and CDR2 is FQGNSA. CDR3 length equals 15 residues. CDR3 nucleotides: TGTGCCAGCAGCTTCGTGTCGGGGAGCACAGATACGCAGTATTTT. This translates into CASSFVSGSTDTQYF. Together with reference TRBV7-2 and TRBJ2-3, the CDR3 gives the full variable domain: GAGVSQSPSNKVTEKGKDVELRCDPISGHTALYWYRQSLGQGLEFLIYFQGNSAPDKSGLPSDRFSAERTGGSVSTLTIQRTQQEDSAVYLCASSFVSGSTDTQYFGPGTRLTVL.

The V call is TRBV30, the J call TRBJ1-1; tentatively, D is TRBD1 (5 bases). V gave up 0 bases and J gave up 4 bases, with 12 bases separating them. The CDR3 covers 14 residues. Germline V gene lookup returns CDR1 GTSNPN and CDR2 SVGIG (reference sequence). The CDR3 DNA sequence: TGTGCCTGGAGTGTCTCCCTTCAGGGCACTGAAGCTTTCTTT. It translates to CAWSVSLQGTEAFF.

This chain connects TRBV19 to TRBJ2-5, with D perhaps matching TRBD2 (6 bases). The CDR3 consists of 17 residues. Deletions cut 1 base from V and 4 bases from J, with 19 bases between. The V gene's germline CDR1 is LNHDA and CDR2 SQIVND (reference sequence). CDR3 sequence: CASSIARLDNSPETQYF. CDR3 bases: TGTGCCAGTAGTATAGCCCGACTAGATAACTCCCCAGAGACCCAGTACTTC.

This chain uses TRBV28 with TRBJ1-2; D call uncertain. Trimming removed 3 bases at V and 8 bases at J, with 16 bases between. The CDR3 has 14 residues. The germline V gene encodes CDR1 MDHEN and CDR2 SYDVKM. The CDR3 spells CASSFDEASRGYTF. The CDR3 region has the DNA TGTGCCAGCAGTTTTGATGAGGCCTCCCGGGGCTACACCTTC.

The V call is TRBV7-9, the J call TRBJ2-1, with D hard to call. With 4 bases removed from V and 8 bases from J, the gap between germline ends came to 15 bases. The V gene's germline CDR1 is SEHNR and CDR2 FQNEAQ (reference sequence). The length of the CDR3 is 14 residues. The CDR3 loop reads CASSSDHVRDEQFF. CDR3 bases: TGTGCCAGCAGCTCAGATCACGTCCGGGATGAGCAGTTCTTC.

This chain uses TRBV25-1 with TRBJ1-6, with 8 bases that match TRBD1. Germline loops: CDR1 MGHDK, CDR2 SYGVNS. The V and J ends lost 0 bases and 5 bases, in that order; junction bases with no gene match: 3. The CDR3 sequence is 16 residues long. The CDR3: CASSEYLTGDNSPLHF. The DNA of the CDR3 is TGTGCCAGCAGTGAATATTTGACAGGGGATAATTCACCCCTCCACTTT.

As DNA, the CDR3 is TGTGCCAGCAGTTACTCGAGTCCGAACACTGAAGCTTTCTTT. It specifies CASSYSSPNTEAFF. The chain links TRBV6-2 or TRBV6-3 to TRBJ1-1, with D unresolved. V lost 0 bases, J lost 1 base, and 6 bases lay in between. This CDR3 has 14 residues. Germline-derived CDR1 and CDR2 are MNHEY and SVGEGT.

V is TRBV6-5 and J is TRBJ1-2, with 9 bases that match TRBD1. Unmatched junction bases numbered 9, after V lost 6 bases and J lost 4 bases. This CDR3 has 15 amino acids. Germline V gives CDR1 MNHEY, CDR2 SVGAGI. The CDR3 loop reads CASSHRDREGYGYTF. The DNA for the CDR3 is TGTGCCAGCAGCCACCGGGACAGGGAGGGCTATGGCTACACCTTC.

This chain connects TRBV5-4 to TRBJ1-2, with 9 nucleotides matching TRBD1. V lost 5 bases and J lost 6; bases outside the gene matches: 5. Germline V lookup: CDR1 SGHNT, CDR2 YYREEE (reference sequence). The CDR3 length is 13 residues. CDR3: CASSSTGGDGYTF. The CDR3 DNA reads as TGTGCCAGCAGTTCGACAGGGGGTGATGGCTACACCTTC.

The V call is TRBV5-1, the J call TRBJ2-7, with TRBD1 matching 8 bases. The V gene end was trimmed by 4 bases and the J gene end by 5 bases; junction bases not matched to a gene: 11. Per the germline V gene, CDR1 is SGHRS and CDR2 is YFSETQ. The CDR3 covers 15 residues. The CDR3 nucleotides read TGCGCCAGCAGCCGGGTGGGACAGGTTGTCAACGAGCAGTACTTC. Translation gives CASSRVGQVVNEQYF.

J is TRBJ1-1 and V is TRBV6-5, with D possibly TRBD1 on 6 matching bases. CDR3 length equals 14 residues. Trimming removed 2 bases at V and 6 bases at J, with 13 bases between. Germline V gives CDR1 MNHEY, CDR2 SVGAGI. The CDR3 region has the DNA TGTGCCAGCAGTTACGTGCAGGGGATTCCTGAAGCTTTCTTT. Its translation is CASSYVQGIPEAFF.

The J gene is TRBJ1-2, the V gene TRBV5-1, with 7 bases identical to TRBD1. V was clipped by 4 bases and J by 8 bases; unmatched bases: 5. Germline-derived CDR1 and CDR2 are SGHRS and YFSETQ. The CDR3 sequence is 12 residues long. CDR3 sequence reads: CASSQQGVGYTF. The CDR3 DNA reads as TGCGCCAGCAGCCAGCAGGGGGTCGGCTACACCTTC.

The chain links TRBV4-2 to TRBJ2-6; the match to TRBD2 covers 7 bases. Germline CDR1 is LGHNA and CDR2 is YNFKEQ. The CDR3 sequence is 18 residues long. V shed 2 bases, J shed 0 bases, and the junction held 7 bases outside the gene matches. CDR3 amino acids: CASSQRSGALSGANVLTF. The CDR3 DNA follows: TGTGCCAGCAGCCAAAGGAGCGGGGCCCTCTCTGGGGCCAACGTCCTGACTTTC.

The V and J genes are TRBV7-3 and TRBJ1-1, with a possible D match to TRBD1 (6 bases). CDR3 length: 14 residues. The V end was cut by 1 base, the J end by 4 bases, with 10 bases between. Germline CDR1 is SGHTA and CDR2 is FQGTGA. The chain's CDR3 is CASSLRGLFTEAFF. The CDR3 region has the DNA TGTGCCAGCAGCTTAAGGGGGCTCTTCACTGAAGCTTTCTTT.

The chain has TRBV6-5 and TRBJ1-3, with TRBD1 matching over 7 bases. The CDR3 is made up of 13 amino acids. The germline V gene encodes CDR1 MNHEY and CDR2 SVGAGI. With 10 bases clipped from V and 3 bases from J, the junction kept 6 bases outside the gene matches. CDR3 in amino acids: CATQQGYGNTIYF. The CDR3 region has the DNA TGTGCCACCCAACAGGGGTATGGAAACACCATATATTTT.

This clone was detected once. J is TRBJ1-2 and V is TRBV4-1; D is uncertain. With 0 bases removed from V and 4 bases from J, the gap between germline ends came to 6 bases. The CDR3 has 13 residues. Germline loops: CDR1 MGHRA, CDR2 YSYEKL. CDR3 sequence (DNA): TGCGCCAGCAGCCAAGATCTCCCCTATGGCTACACCTTC. This gives the protein CASSQDLPYGYTF.

CDR3 in amino acids: CASNVGSRGTTNEKLFF. DNA of the CDR3: TGTGCCAGCAACGTCGGATCCAGGGGAACAACTAATGAAAAACTGTTTTTT. This rearrangement joins TRBV13 to TRBJ1-4, with D possibly TRBD1 on 6 matching bases. The germline V and J ends were trimmed by 7 bases and 0 bases, with 18 bases remaining between them. This CDR3 contains 17 residues. Looked up from germline, CDR1 is PRHDT and CDR2 is FYEKMQ (reference sequence).

The rearrangement uses TRBV6-2 or TRBV6-3 and TRBJ1-3; no clear D. Germline CDR1 MNHEY, CDR2 SVGEGT. This CDR3 comprises 14 residues. Trimming took 2 bases from V and 0 from J, leaving 5 bases between them. CDR3: CASSYGGSGNTIYF. CDR3 bases: TGTGCCAGCAGTTACGGAGGCTCTGGAAACACCATATATTTT.

The V and J genes are TRBV14 and TRBJ2-3; 9 nucleotides line up with TRBD1. The CDR3 sequence is 15 residues long. With V trimmed by 4 bases and J by 3 bases, 5 bases remained unmatched. CDR1 is SGHDN, CDR2 FVKESK, per germline. CDR3 DNA: TGTGCCAGCAGCCGTTTGGACAGGGGAACAGATACGCAGTATTTT. As protein: CASSRLDRGTDTQYF.

The rearrangement joins TRBV7-2 to TRBJ1-2; the D gene is possibly TRBD1 (6 bases). V was cut by 4 bases and J by 7 bases, with 13 bases left in between. CDR1 SGHTA and CDR2 FQGNSA come from the germline V gene. The CDR3 contains 13 residues. This chain's CDR3 is CASSSSGASGYTF. DNA for the CDR3: TGTGCCAGCAGCTCCTCAGGGGCGAGTGGCTACACCTTC.

This rearrangement joins TRBV5-1 to TRBJ2-5, with a weak D call TRBD1 (6 bases). There are 14 residues in the CDR3. The germline gives CDR1 SGHRS, CDR2 YFSETQ. Trimming removed 5 bases at V and 4 bases at J, with 15 bases between. The CDR3 DNA reads as TGCGCCAGCAGGCCGGGACACTCCTCAGAGACCCAGTACTTC. It codes for CASRPGHSSETQYF.

The table lists this clone with a few counts. V is TRBV5-6 and J is TRBJ1-2; 9 bases are shared with TRBD1. The CDR3 sequence is 14 residues long. V shed 3 bases and J 4 bases; nucleotides not matched to a gene: 4. Germline-derived CDR1 and CDR2 are SGHDT and YYEEEE. CDR3 bases: TGTGCCAGCAGCTGGGGACAGGGCAGCTATGGCTACACCTTC. It yields the protein CASSWGQGSYGYTF.